This is a list of T cell receptor beta chains from one sample in a study of T cells after yellow fever vaccination. TCRdb re-called the 5' RACE reads through MiXCR, storing one row per CDR3 protein. The sample gives roughly 500,000 distinct CDR3 sequences, roughly a fifth of which show up once; approximately 15% is in the top ten. Here the sequenced sample was PBMCs, taken 15 days after the yellow fever booster vaccination. The receptor set was obtained from a man younger than 45 who received the YFV17D yellow fever vaccine. Both conserved end residues are part of each CDR3. The D gene is left open where the match is weak. Some rows have no size entry. The others give once, few or many, or a class for an expanded clone.

j_gene: TRBJ2-2
d_gene: TRBD2
abundance: once
v_gene: TRBV20-1
CDR3aa: CSAQRPSGGTGELFF
CDR3nt: TGCAGTGCCCAACGGCCAAGCGGGGGCACCGGGGAGCTGTTTTTT

j_gene: TRBJ2-1
d_gene: TRBD1
abundance: few
v_gene: TRBV2
CDR3aa: CASRNRGQGFYNEQFF
CDR3nt: TGTGCCAGCAGGAACCGGGGACAGGGTTTTTACAATGAGCAGTTCTTC

j_gene: TRBJ2-3
d_gene: -
abundance: few
v_gene: TRBV7-3
CDR3aa: CASSLSGSDTQYF
CDR3nt: TGTGCCAGCAGCTTAAGTGGCAGTGATACGCAGTATTTT

j_gene: TRBJ1-4
d_gene: -
abundance: few
v_gene: TRBV27
CDR3aa: CASGDANEKLFF
CDR3nt: TGTGCCAGCGGGGATGCGAATGAAAAACTGTTTTTT

j_gene: TRBJ2-1
d_gene: TRBD2
abundance: few
v_gene: TRBV6-1
CDR3aa: CASSASGTSRYNEQFF
CDR3nt: TGTGCCAGCAGTGCTTCCGGGACTAGCCGTTACAATGAGCAGTTCTTC

j_gene: TRBJ2-7
d_gene: -
abundance: -
v_gene: TRBV5-1
CDR3aa: CASSLEGGRGYEQYF
CDR3nt: TGCGCCAGCAGCTTGGAAGGGGGACGGGGTTACGAGCAGTACTTC

j_gene: TRBJ2-7
d_gene: -
abundance: -
v_gene: TRBV5-4
CDR3aa: CASSADNYEQYF
CDR3nt: TGTGCCAGCAGCGCGGACAACTACGAGCAGTACTTC

j_gene: TRBJ2-2
d_gene: TRBD2
abundance: few
v_gene: TRBV27
CDR3aa: CASSSQLASTGELFF
CDR3nt: TGTGCCAGCAGTTCCCAACTAGCGTCCACCGGGGAGCTGTTTTTT

j_gene: TRBJ1-3
d_gene: -
abundance: -
v_gene: TRBV11-2
CDR3aa: CASSLGGDTIYF
CDR3nt: TGTGCCAGCAGCTTAGGTGGGGACACCATATATTTT

j_gene: TRBJ2-5
d_gene: TRBD2
abundance: -
v_gene: TRBV5-1
CDR3aa: CASSRLGLAGEETQYF
CDR3nt: TGCGCCAGCAGCCGGCTGGGACTAGCGGGAGAAGAGACCCAGTACTTC

j_gene: TRBJ1-2
d_gene: TRBD1
abundance: few
v_gene: TRBV7-9
CDR3aa: CASSLVGTGELLSGYTF
CDR3nt: TGTGCCAGCAGCTTAGTCGGGACAGGGGAATTGCTAAGTGGCTACACCTTC

j_gene: TRBJ1-2
d_gene: -
abundance: -
v_gene: TRBV11-2
CDR3aa: CASSLEAGTYGYTF
CDR3nt: TGTGCCAGCAGCTTAGAGGCGGGCACCTATGGCTACACCTTC

j_gene: TRBJ2-7
d_gene: TRBD1
abundance: few
v_gene: TRBV25-1
CDR3aa: CASSLTGRFYEQYF
CDR3nt: TGTGCCAGCAGTTTGACAGGGAGATTCTACGAGCAGTACTTC

j_gene: TRBJ1-1
d_gene: -
abundance: -
v_gene: TRBV18
CDR3aa: CASSQEPGIVAFF
CDR3nt: TGTGCCAGCTCTCAAGAGCCCGGTATTGTTGCTTTCTTT

j_gene: TRBJ2-1
d_gene: TRBD2
abundance: -
v_gene: TRBV3-1
CDR3aa: CASSQASGSLNEQFF
CDR3nt: TGTGCCAGCAGCCAAGCTAGCGGGAGCTTAAATGAGCAGTTCTTC

j_gene: TRBJ2-2
d_gene: -
abundance: few
v_gene: TRBV20-1
CDR3aa: CRATGPKTEATGELFF
CDR3nt: TGCAGGGCGACAGGACCAAAGACCGAGGCCACCGGGGAGCTGTTTTTT

j_gene: TRBJ2-1
d_gene: -
abundance: few
v_gene: TRBV12-3/TRBV12-4
CDR3aa: CATRWNNEQFF
CDR3nt: TGTGCCACCCGATGGAACAATGAGCAGTTCTTC

j_gene: TRBJ2-2
d_gene: TRBD1
abundance: -
v_gene: TRBV9
CDR3aa: CASSVDQGATGELFF
CDR3nt: TGTGCCAGCAGCGTAGATCAGGGGGCGACCGGGGAGCTGTTTTTT

j_gene: TRBJ2-5
d_gene: TRBD2
abundance: few
v_gene: TRBV4-2
CDR3aa: CASSLYLAGEETQYF
CDR3nt: TGTGCCAGCAGCCTATATCTGGCGGGAGAAGAGACCCAGTACTTC

j_gene: TRBJ2-2
d_gene: TRBD1
abundance: few
v_gene: TRBV12-3/TRBV12-4
CDR3aa: CASSVQGPGELFF
CDR3nt: TGTGCCAGCAGTGTACAGGGGCCCGGGGAGCTGTTTTTT

j_gene: TRBJ2-5
d_gene: TRBD1
abundance: -
v_gene: TRBV5-1
CDR3aa: CASSRVPGQGETQYF
CDR3nt: TGCGCCAGCAGCAGAGTACCGGGACAGGGTGAGACCCAGTACTTC

j_gene: TRBJ2-1
d_gene: -
abundance: few
v_gene: TRBV12-3/TRBV12-4
CDR3aa: CASSVRVGAEQFF
CDR3nt: TGTGCCAGCAGTGTCCGTGTGGGGGCGGAGCAGTTCTTC

j_gene: TRBJ1-5
d_gene: -
abundance: few
v_gene: TRBV20-1
CDR3aa: CSARDLAGTGQPQHF
CDR3nt: TGCAGTGCTAGAGATCTCGCGGGGACCGGGCAGCCCCAGCATTTT

j_gene: TRBJ2-1
d_gene: TRBD2
abundance: -
v_gene: TRBV15
CDR3aa: CATRPGRADHNEQFF
CDR3nt: TGTGCCACCAGACCCGGGAGGGCCGACCACAATGAGCAGTTCTTC

j_gene: TRBJ2-1
d_gene: TRBD2
abundance: -
v_gene: TRBV20-1
CDR3aa: CSASSMISGVIRAYNEQFF
CDR3nt: TGCAGTGCTAGTAGTATGATAAGCGGGGTTATCCGGGCCTACAATGAGCAGTTCTTC

j_gene: TRBJ2-3
d_gene: -
abundance: few
v_gene: TRBV20-1
CDR3aa: CSAGDNTDTQYF
CDR3nt: TGCAGTGCGGGTGACAACACAGATACGCAGTATTTT

j_gene: TRBJ2-5
d_gene: -
abundance: few
v_gene: TRBV6-5
CDR3aa: CASSYRSGTQYF
CDR3nt: TGTGCCAGCAGTTACCGAAGTGGGACCCAGTACTTC

j_gene: TRBJ2-3
d_gene: -
abundance: -
v_gene: TRBV7-9
CDR3aa: CASSFSVGTTDTQYF
CDR3nt: TGTGCCAGCAGCTTCTCCGTGGGGACCACAGATACGCAGTATTTT

j_gene: TRBJ2-4
d_gene: TRBD1
abundance: few
v_gene: TRBV20-1
CDR3aa: CSAPQTGFQNIQYF
CDR3nt: TGCAGTGCTCCTCAGACAGGGTTTCAGAACATTCAGTACTTC

j_gene: TRBJ2-4
d_gene: TRBD1
abundance: -
v_gene: TRBV20-1
CDR3aa: CSATEPRGSSINIQYF
CDR3nt: TGCAGTGCTACGGAGCCCAGGGGGAGTAGTATAAACATTCAGTACTTC

j_gene: TRBJ2-1
d_gene: TRBD2
abundance: -
v_gene: TRBV18
CDR3aa: CASSPSRSSGRIWDEQFF
CDR3nt: TGTGCCAGCTCACCCTCCAGGTCTAGCGGGAGGATTTGGGATGAGCAGTTCTTC

j_gene: TRBJ2-2
d_gene: TRBD2
abundance: -
v_gene: TRBV3-1
CDR3aa: CASSRPGSGRFSGELFF
CDR3nt: TGTGCCAGCAGCCGCCCGGGCAGCGGGAGATTTTCCGGGGAGCTGTTTTTT

j_gene: TRBJ2-1
d_gene: -
abundance: -
v_gene: TRBV30
CDR3aa: CAWSPGYNEQFF
CDR3nt: TGTGCCTGGAGTCCTGGCTACAATGAGCAGTTCTTC

j_gene: TRBJ1-6
d_gene: -
abundance: -
v_gene: TRBV12-3/TRBV12-4
CDR3aa: CASSTRWAGRGSPLHF
CDR3nt: TGTGCCAGCAGTACCCGGTGGGCCGGGAGAGGGTCACCCCTCCACTTT

j_gene: TRBJ2-3
d_gene: -
abundance: -
v_gene: TRBV7-9
CDR3aa: CASSSLSGDTQYF
CDR3nt: TGTGCCAGCAGCTCCCTATCTGGAGATACGCAGTATTTT

j_gene: TRBJ2-7
d_gene: TRBD2
abundance: -
v_gene: TRBV27
CDR3aa: CASSLSGAGTSGMREQYF
CDR3nt: TGTGCCAGCAGTTTATCGGGGGCCGGGACTAGCGGGATGCGCGAGCAGTACTTC

j_gene: TRBJ2-7
d_gene: TRBD2
abundance: -
v_gene: TRBV4-3
CDR3aa: CASSQDLMGTSYEQYF
CDR3nt: TGCGCCAGCAGCCAAGATTTAATGGGGACTAGTTACGAGCAGTACTTC

j_gene: TRBJ2-1
d_gene: TRBD2
abundance: few
v_gene: TRBV12-3/TRBV12-4
CDR3aa: CASSFRGSGTSGSSYNEQFF
CDR3nt: TGTGCCAGCAGTTTTAGGGGATCCGGGACTAGCGGGAGCTCCTACAATGAGCAGTTCTTC

j_gene: TRBJ2-2
d_gene: TRBD2
abundance: -
v_gene: TRBV2
CDR3aa: CASRRGLAENTGELFF
CDR3nt: TGTGCCAGCAGGCGGGGACTAGCGGAGAACACCGGGGAGCTGTTTTTT

j_gene: TRBJ2-3
d_gene: TRBD1
abundance: few
v_gene: TRBV4-3
CDR3aa: CASRGQATDTQYF
CDR3nt: TGCGCCAGCAGGGGACAGGCGACAGATACGCAGTATTTT

j_gene: TRBJ2-5
d_gene: TRBD2
abundance: few
v_gene: TRBV20-1
CDR3aa: CSAPTSGRSQTQYF
CDR3nt: TGCAGTGCCCCGACTAGCGGGAGGTCACAGACCCAGTACTTC

j_gene: TRBJ1-6
d_gene: -
abundance: few
v_gene: TRBV4-2
CDR3aa: CASSQADRFNSPLHF
CDR3nt: TGTGCCAGCAGCCAAGCCGACAGATTTAATTCACCCCTCCACTTT

j_gene: TRBJ2-7
d_gene: TRBD2
abundance: few
v_gene: TRBV29-1
CDR3aa: CSVEGAGDEQYF
CDR3nt: TGCAGCGTTGAGGGAGCGGGAGACGAGCAGTACTTC

j_gene: TRBJ2-5
d_gene: -
abundance: many
v_gene: TRBV5-1
CDR3aa: CASSLGGFEETQYF
CDR3nt: TGCGCCAGCAGCTTGGGGGGGTTTGAAGAGACCCAGTACTTC

j_gene: TRBJ2-3
d_gene: -
abundance: few
v_gene: TRBV10-3
CDR3aa: CAISESRGRTDTQYF
CDR3nt: TGTGCCATCAGTGAGTCGCGGGGGCGCACAGATACGCAGTATTTT

j_gene: TRBJ2-6
d_gene: -
abundance: few
v_gene: TRBV20-1
CDR3aa: CSASREGTGANVLTF
CDR3nt: TGCAGTGCTTCAAGAGAGGGGACTGGGGCCAACGTCCTGACTTTC

j_gene: TRBJ2-1
d_gene: -
abundance: -
v_gene: TRBV7-2
CDR3aa: CASSFLTENNEQFF
CDR3nt: TGTGCCAGCAGCTTCCTGACAGAGAACAATGAGCAGTTCTTC

j_gene: TRBJ2-1
d_gene: -
abundance: few
v_gene: TRBV19
CDR3aa: CASSIGYGINNEQFF
CDR3nt: TGTGCCAGTAGTATCGGGTACGGGATAAACAATGAGCAGTTCTTC

j_gene: TRBJ2-2
d_gene: -
abundance: few
v_gene: TRBV5-1
CDR3aa: CASTLGGRTNTGELFF
CDR3nt: TGCGCCAGCACCCTCGGTGGGCGGACCAACACCGGGGAGCTGTTTTTT

j_gene: TRBJ2-7
d_gene: TRBD2
abundance: -
v_gene: TRBV12-3/TRBV12-4
CDR3aa: CASKTGTSPSYEQYF
CDR3nt: TGTGCCAGCAAAACCGGGACTAGTCCCTCCTACGAGCAGTACTTC

j_gene: TRBJ2-5
d_gene: -
abundance: -
v_gene: TRBV18
CDR3aa: CASSPRQPQETQYF
CDR3nt: TGTGCCAGCTCACCACGACAGCCCCAAGAGACCCAGTACTTC